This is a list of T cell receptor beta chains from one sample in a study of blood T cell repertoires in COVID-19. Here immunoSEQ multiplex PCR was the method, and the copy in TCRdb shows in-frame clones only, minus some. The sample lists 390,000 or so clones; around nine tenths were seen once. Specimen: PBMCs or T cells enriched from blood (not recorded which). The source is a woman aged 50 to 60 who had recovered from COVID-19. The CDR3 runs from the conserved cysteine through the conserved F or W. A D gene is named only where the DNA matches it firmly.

TGTGCCCACGCCCGGGGTTTGTATGGGGACTCCACTGAAGCTTTCTTT	CAHARGLYGDSTEAFF	NA	TRBV28	TRBJ1-1
TGTGCCAGCATGAGCGGACTAGCAGTGTCCGATACGCAGTATTTT	CASMSGLAVSDTQYF	TRBD2	TRBV6-5	TRBJ2-3
TGTGCCAGCAGCTTAGCGCACGGGAGCGTCTATAGCACAGATACGCAGTATTTT	CASSLAHGSVYSTDTQYF	NA	TRBV7-2	TRBJ2-3
TGTGCCAGCAGCTTTAGTTCCTATAATTCACCCCTCCACTTT	CASSFSSYNSPLHF	NA	TRBV11-2	TRBJ1-6
TGTGCCTGGGAAGGGGCAGGGGGATCTGGCTACACCTTC	CAWEGAGGSGYTF	TRBD1	TRBV30	TRBJ1-2
TGTGCCAGCAGTTTATCGTTCAGTAAAAACACTGAAGCTTTCTTT	CASSLSFSKNTEAFF	NA	TRBV27	TRBJ1-1
TGTGCCAGCAGCCCAACTGGAAACACCATATATTTT	CASSPTGNTIYF	NA	TRBV12-3/TRBV12-4	TRBJ1-3
TGTGCCAGCAGTTCGAGACAGGGGGCCACGGATTCACCCCTCCACTTT	CASSSRQGATDSPLHF	TRBD1	TRBV28	TRBJ1-6
TGCGCCAGCAGCTTGCCGCAGACAGATACGCAGTATTTT	CASSLPQTDTQYF	NA	TRBV5-1	TRBJ2-3
TGTGCCAGCAGCTTACGAGGGGGCCTCAGGGATACGCAGTATTTT	CASSLRGGLRDTQYF	TRBD1	TRBV13	TRBJ2-3
TGTGCCGCTAGGGGAAACTATGGCTACACCTTC	CAARGNYGYTF	NA	TRBV12-3/TRBV12-4	TRBJ1-2